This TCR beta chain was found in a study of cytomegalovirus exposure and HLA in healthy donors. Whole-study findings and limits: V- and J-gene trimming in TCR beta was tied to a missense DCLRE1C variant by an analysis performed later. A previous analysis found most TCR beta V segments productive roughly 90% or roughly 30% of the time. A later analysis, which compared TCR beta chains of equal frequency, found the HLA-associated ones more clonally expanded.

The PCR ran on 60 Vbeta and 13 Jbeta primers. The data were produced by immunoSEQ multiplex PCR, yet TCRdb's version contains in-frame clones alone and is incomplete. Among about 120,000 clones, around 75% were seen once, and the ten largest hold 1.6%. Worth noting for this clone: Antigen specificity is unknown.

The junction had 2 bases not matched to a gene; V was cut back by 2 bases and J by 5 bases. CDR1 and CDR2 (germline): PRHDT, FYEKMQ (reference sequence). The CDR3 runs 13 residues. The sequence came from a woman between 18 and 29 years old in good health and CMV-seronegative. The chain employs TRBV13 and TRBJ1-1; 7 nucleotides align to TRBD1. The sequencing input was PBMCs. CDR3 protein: CASSLSGGTEAFF. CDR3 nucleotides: TGTGCCAGCAGCTTATCAGGGGGGACTGAAGCTTTCTTT.